This T cell receptor beta chain appears in the sequencing data of a study of CD4 T cells in relation to SARS-CoV-2 and coronaviruses. At the level of the study: After 10 days of antigen culture, PBMC TCR beta CDR3s were sequenced. Study results and caveats: Pre-pandemic and post-infection samples never came from the same donor.

Before the COVID-19 pandemic, during about 2011-2019, CD4+ T cells were taken from unexposed donors. After about ten days of culture, CD4+ T cells were isolated. Testing used SARS-CoV-2 S/N and four cold-coronavirus spikes on unexposed-donor CD4+ T cells, cells permitting. Profiling relied on immunoSEQ multiplex PCR, and the TCRdb table lists in-frame clones only, not all of them. The sample includes around 32,000 clones, roughly 72% of them seen just once. The CDR3 is made up of 15 amino acids. Germline V gives CDR1 SGDLS, CDR2 YYNGEE. V lost 0 bases and J 4 bases, leaving 13 bases between the germline ends. On this clone: Its antigen is undetermined.

Sequencing was done on a sample of CD4+ T cells from PBMCs, cultured in vitro. This clonotype was obtained from a human donor in good health. The chain combines TRBV9 with TRBJ1-2; possibly TRBD1 for D (6 bases). The CDR3 loop is CASSVVTGNGYGYTF. CDR3 DNA sequence: TGTGCCAGCAGCGTAGTTACAGGGAATGGCTATGGCTACACCTTC.